This T cell receptor beta chain originates from a study of neurological immune-mediated disorders. Broader study findings: One related-CDR3 cluster, which may be a signature, held the repertoires of 18 of 34 multiple sclerosis patients after phylogenetic grouping. The multiple sclerosis repertoire cluster lacked an association with any feature, whether clinical or MRI. Healthy controls had more TCR clonal expansion than multiple sclerosis, which showed the least, whereas HTLV-1-associated myelopathy showed the most.

From germline, CDR1 is SNHLY and CDR2 FYNNEI. V dropped 8 bases and J dropped 0 bases, with 8 bases sitting between them. There are 12 residues in the CDR3. The cDNA was generated through 5'RACE incorporating 10-nucleotide random UMIs. A single record per CDR3 protein comes from TCRdb applying MiXCR to the 5' RACE reads. The sample records about 62,000 distinct CDR3 sequences, under 5.5% being singletons. Details on this clonotype: What it recognizes is unknown.

The source of this sequence is a woman in her forties or fifties with multiple sclerosis. Sequenced material: PBMCs. The chain employs TRBV2 and TRBJ2-7, with D uncertain. CDR3 residues: CASEQSSYEQYV. In nucleotides, the CDR3 is TGTGCCAGCGAGCAGAGCTCCTACGAGCAGTACGTC.